This T cell receptor (beta chain) was observed in a study of cytomegalovirus exposure and HLA in healthy donors. This clone was seen just once. Its antigen is undetermined. The CDR3 contains 12 residues. Trimming shortened V by 6 bases and J by 5 bases, and 8 bases separated the two germline ends. From germline, CDR1 is MNHNY and CDR2 SVGAGI (reference sequence). Some clones are missing from TCRdb's copy, which holds only in-frame ones; the method was immunoSEQ multiplex PCR. The sample consists of under 150,000 clones, approximately 87% of them appearing once. Overall study results and limits: The study recorded fewer than 200 TCR beta chains that were cytomegalovirus-associated. Confirmation was obtained in vitro that a few CMV-associated chains are specific for CMV antigens. Rare TCR sequences dominated, though some public TCRs recurred in many donors.

What was sequenced was PBMCs. The chain joins TRBV6-6 to TRBJ2-1; unclear D gene. This TCR came from a young woman in good health and CMV-seropositive. The CDR3 region has the DNA TGTGCCAGCAGCCGTAGTGACAATGAGCAGTTCTTC. Translated, it gives CASSRSDNEQFF.